Following are 8 T cell receptor beta chains from one sample sequenced in a study of blood T cell repertoires in COVID-19. Clones were read by immunoSEQ multiplex PCR, and TCRdb kept only the in-frame ones, dropping some. The table includes about 48,000 clones, around 85% detected once. The material sequenced was peripheral blood. Every receptor here comes from an older woman with acute or convalescent COVID-19.

The chain is built from TRBV7-8 and TRBJ2-5, with 9 bases matching TRBD2. Germline CDR1 SGHVS, CDR2 FQNEAQ. This CDR3 contains 16 residues. The J segment lost 2 bases and the V segment lost 5 bases, leaving 9 bases of the junction unmatched. In DNA form, the CDR3 reads TGTGCCAGCAGCGCCAGAGTGACTAGCGGACAAGAGACCCAGTACTTC. This gives the protein CASSARVTSGQETQYF.

The chain carries TRBV6-5 and TRBJ2-2; tentatively, D is TRBD1 (6 bases). The CDR3 has 14 residues. CDR1 MNHEY and CDR2 SVGAGI come from the germline V gene. Trimming pared 2 bases from V and 8 bases from J, leaving 12 bases between. The CDR3 sequence is CASSYTAGVGELFF. The CDR3 bases are TGTGCCAGCAGTTACACGGCAGGGGTAGGGGAGCTGTTTTTT.

The chain joins TRBV11-3 to TRBJ2-1; TRBD2 matches 10 bases. Germline V gives CDR1 SGHNT, CDR2 YENEEA. The CDR3 consists of 14 residues. The V gene end was trimmed by 6 bases and the J gene end by 4 bases; junction bases not matched to a gene: 3. The CDR3 spells CASSYSGGYNEQFF. As DNA, the CDR3 is TGTGCCAGCAGTTATAGCGGGGGGTACAATGAGCAGTTCTTC.

V and J are TRBV7-9 and TRBJ1-3, with D unclear. Germline values: CDR1 SEHNR, CDR2 FQNEAQ (reference sequence). CDR3 length: 15 amino acids. Between the trimmed V and J ends, which lost 5 bases and 0 bases, there was a span of 11 bases. Here the CDR3 DNA reads TGTGCCAGCAGCCCCGGTTGGTTCTCTGGAAACACCATATATTTT. Encoded protein: CASSPGWFSGNTIYF.

This clone showed up just once. This rearrangement joins TRBV6-5 to TRBJ1-1, with 9 bases lining up with TRBD1. Per germline, CDR1 MNHEY and CDR2 SVGAGI. J was trimmed by 9 bases and V by 5 bases; bases with no gene match: 4. The CDR3 is 12 amino acids. The CDR3 DNA is TGTGCCAGCAGTCTCGGGACAGGGAAAGCTTTCTTT. It yields the protein CASSLGTGKAFF.

The V gene is TRBV7-9, the J gene TRBJ2-7, with D possibly TRBD2 on 6 matching bases. CDR1 and CDR2 from the germline V gene are SEHNR and FQNEAQ (reference sequence). V was cut by 5 bases and J by 3 bases, with 11 bases left in between. The CDR3 runs 13 residues. CDR3 DNA: TGTGCCAGCAGCAAGGAGGGCCGCTACGAGCAGTACTTC. Amino acids: CASSKEGRYEQYF.

The chain carries TRBV2 and TRBJ2-5, with D possibly being TRBD2 (5 bases). V dropped 1 base and J dropped 4 bases, with 13 bases sitting between them. The CDR3 consists of 15 residues. The germline CDR1 and CDR2 sequences are SNHLY and FYNNEI. The CDR3 sequence is CASSEGHSVGETQYF. The CDR3 bases are TGTGCCAGCAGTGAAGGTCATAGCGTGGGAGAGACCCAGTACTTC.

DNA of the CDR3: TGTGCCAGCACCACTCGGTGGGGGGGAGAGACCCAGTACTTC. It encodes CASTTRWGGETQYF. V is TRBV7-8 and J is TRBJ2-5, with 7 nucleotides matching TRBD2. The length of the CDR3 is 14 residues. From germline, CDR1 is SGHVS and CDR2 FQNEAQ. Trimming took 7 bases from V and 4 from J; bases not matched to a gene: 9. The full variable domain, with the rest looked up from reference TRBV7-8 and TRBJ2-5, is GAGVSQSPRYKVAKRGQDVALRCDPISGHVSLFWYQQALGQGPEFLTYFQNEAQLDKSGLPSDRFFAERPEGSVSTLKIQRTQQEDSAVYLCASTTRWGGETQYFGPGTRLLVL.